A single sample gave rise to the 4 T cell receptor beta chains below, sequenced in a study of blood T cell repertoires in COVID-19. TCRdb keeps only in-frame clones here, not all; method: immunoSEQ multiplex PCR. The sample lists under 300,000 clones; about 87% were seen once. The sample consisted of PBMCs or T cells enriched from blood (not recorded which). All receptors derive from a woman between 50 and 59 years old who had recovered from COVID-19.

This chain connects TRBV5-8 to TRBJ2-5; D perhaps matches TRBD2 (6 bases). Trimming stripped 1 base from V and 7 bases from J, with 23 bases between. The CDR3 sequence is 17 residues long. CDR1 and CDR2 (germline): SGHTS, YDEGEE. The DNA of the CDR3 is TGTGCCAGCAGCTTGATCATTCTCCGTCGGGGGAAGGGGACCCAGTACTTC. Its protein is CASSLIILRRGKGTQYF.

CDR3 residues: CASSSSSGQRAETF. The CDR3 DNA follows: TGTGCCAGCAGTTCAAGTTCCGGACAGAGGGCGGAGACCTTC. The chain couples TRBV27 to TRBJ1-2, with D perhaps matching TRBD1 (6 bases). V was shortened by 4 bases and J by 14 bases, with 23 bases between the two germline ends. The CDR3 length is 14 residues. The V gene's germline CDR1 is MNHEY and CDR2 SMNVEV (reference sequence).

The gene calls are TRBV29-1 and TRBJ2-1; 9 bases map to TRBD1. The CDR3 runs 13 residues. Germline assignment: CDR1 SQVTM and CDR2 ANQGSEA. Trimming at V came to 6 bases and at J to 6 bases, leaving 6 bases not matched to a gene. The CDR3 DNA follows: TGCAGCGTCCGGGACAGGGAATTCAATGAGCAGTTCTTC. It encodes CSVRDREFNEQFF.

The V gene is TRBV15, the J gene TRBJ2-1, with D perhaps TRBD1 (5 bases). V lost 0 bases, J lost 3 bases, and 21 bases lay in between. The CDR3 extends over 19 amino acids. Germline V gives CDR1 LNHNV, CDR2 YYDKDF (reference sequence). The CDR3 region is CATSRDGAQQGRIYNEQFF. Here the CDR3 DNA reads TGTGCCACCAGCAGAGATGGGGCACAGCAAGGAAGAATCTACAATGAGCAGTTCTTC. The full variable domain, rest sourced from reference TRBV15 and TRBJ2-1, is DAMVIQNPRYQVTQFGKPVTLSCSQTLNHNVMYWYQQKSSQAPKLLFHYYDKDFNNEADTPDNFQSRRPNTSFCFLDIRSPGLGDTAMYLCATSRDGAQQGRIYNEQFFGPGTRLTVL.